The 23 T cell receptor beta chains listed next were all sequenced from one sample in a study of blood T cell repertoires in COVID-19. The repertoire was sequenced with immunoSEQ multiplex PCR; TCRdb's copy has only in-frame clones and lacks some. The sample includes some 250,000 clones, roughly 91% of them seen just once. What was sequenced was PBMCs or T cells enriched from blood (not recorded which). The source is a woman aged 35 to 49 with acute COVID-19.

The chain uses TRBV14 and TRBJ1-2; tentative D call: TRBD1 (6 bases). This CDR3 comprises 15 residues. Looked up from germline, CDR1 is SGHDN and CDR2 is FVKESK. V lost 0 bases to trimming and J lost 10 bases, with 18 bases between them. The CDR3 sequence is CASSQDWDTIWAYTF. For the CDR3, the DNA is TGTGCCAGCAGCCAAGATTGGGACACCATATGGGCCTACACCTTC.

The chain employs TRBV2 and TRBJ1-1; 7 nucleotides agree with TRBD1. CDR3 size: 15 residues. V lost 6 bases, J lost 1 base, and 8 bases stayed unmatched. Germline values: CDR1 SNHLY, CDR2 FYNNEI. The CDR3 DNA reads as TGTGCCAGCAGGAGAGAACAGGGGCGGAACACTGAAGCTTTCTTT. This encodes CASRREQGRNTEAFF.

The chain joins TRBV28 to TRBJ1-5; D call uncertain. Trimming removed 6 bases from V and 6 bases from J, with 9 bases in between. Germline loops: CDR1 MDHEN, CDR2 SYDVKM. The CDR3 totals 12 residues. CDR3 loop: CASRYPGQPQHF. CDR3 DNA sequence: TGTGCCAGCAGGTATCCGGGTCAGCCCCAGCATTTT.

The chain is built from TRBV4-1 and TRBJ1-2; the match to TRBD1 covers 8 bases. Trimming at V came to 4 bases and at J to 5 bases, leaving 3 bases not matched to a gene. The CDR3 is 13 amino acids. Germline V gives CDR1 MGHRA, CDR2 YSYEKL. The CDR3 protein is CASSPRTGYGYTF. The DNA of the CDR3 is TGCGCCAGCAGCCCCAGGACAGGGTATGGCTACACCTTC.

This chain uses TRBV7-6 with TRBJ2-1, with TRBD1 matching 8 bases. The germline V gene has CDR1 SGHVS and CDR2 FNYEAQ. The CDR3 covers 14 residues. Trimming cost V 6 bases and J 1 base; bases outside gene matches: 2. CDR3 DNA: TGTGCCAGCAGAGGACAGGGATCCTACAATGAGCAGTTCTTC. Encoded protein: CASRGQGSYNEQFF.

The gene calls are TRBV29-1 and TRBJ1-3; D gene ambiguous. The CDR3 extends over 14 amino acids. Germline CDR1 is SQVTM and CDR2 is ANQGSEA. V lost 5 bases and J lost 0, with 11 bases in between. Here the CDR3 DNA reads TGCAGCGTTACCGCTGGCCTCTCTGGAAACACCATATATTTT. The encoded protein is CSVTAGLSGNTIYF.

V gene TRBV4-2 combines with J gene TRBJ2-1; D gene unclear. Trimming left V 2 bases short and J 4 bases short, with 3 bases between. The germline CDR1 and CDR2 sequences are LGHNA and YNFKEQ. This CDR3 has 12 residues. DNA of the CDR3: TGTGCCAGCAGCCAACCGTACAATGAGCAGTTCTTC. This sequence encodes CASSQPYNEQFF.

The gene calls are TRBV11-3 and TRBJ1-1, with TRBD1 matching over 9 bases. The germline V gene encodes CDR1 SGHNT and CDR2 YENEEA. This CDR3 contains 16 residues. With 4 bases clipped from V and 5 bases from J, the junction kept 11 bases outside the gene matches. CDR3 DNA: TGTGCCAGCAGCTCACCGGGACAGGGATTGAGAACTGAAGCTTTCTTT. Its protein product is CASSSPGQGLRTEAFF. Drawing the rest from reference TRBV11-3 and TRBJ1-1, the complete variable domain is EAGVVQSPRYKIIEKKQPVAFWCNPISGHNTLYWYLQNLGQGPELLIRYENEEAVDDSQLPKDRFSAERLKGVDSTLKIQPAELGDSAVYLCASSSPGQGLRTEAFFGQGTRLTVV.

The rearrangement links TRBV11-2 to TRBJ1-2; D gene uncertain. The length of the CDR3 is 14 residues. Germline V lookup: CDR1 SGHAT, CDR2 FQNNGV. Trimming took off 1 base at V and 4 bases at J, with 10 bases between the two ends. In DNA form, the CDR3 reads TGTGCCAGCAGCTTAGGCTTCGGTAGCTATGGCTACACCTTC. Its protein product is CASSLGFGSYGYTF.

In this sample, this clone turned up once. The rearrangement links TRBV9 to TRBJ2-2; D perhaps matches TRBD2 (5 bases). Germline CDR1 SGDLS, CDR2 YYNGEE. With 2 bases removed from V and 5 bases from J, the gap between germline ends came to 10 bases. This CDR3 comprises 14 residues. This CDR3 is CASSVTTGTGELFF. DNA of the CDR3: TGTGCCAGCAGCGTGACTACGGGGACCGGGGAGCTGTTTTTT.

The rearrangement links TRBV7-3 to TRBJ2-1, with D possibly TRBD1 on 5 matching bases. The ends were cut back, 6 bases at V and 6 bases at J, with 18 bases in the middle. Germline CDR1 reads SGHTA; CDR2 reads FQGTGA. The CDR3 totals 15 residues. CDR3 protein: CASSSTAKTGNEQFF. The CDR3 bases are TGTGCCAGCAGTTCCACAGCGAAAACAGGCAATGAGCAGTTCTTC.

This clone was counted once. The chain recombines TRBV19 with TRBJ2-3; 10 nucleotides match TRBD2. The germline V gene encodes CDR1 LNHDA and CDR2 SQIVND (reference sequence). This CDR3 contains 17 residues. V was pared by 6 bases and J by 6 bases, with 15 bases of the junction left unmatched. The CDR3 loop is CASSDSPAGGNRDTQYF. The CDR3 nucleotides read TGTGCCAGTAGCGACTCCCCAGCGGGGGGGAATAGGGATACGCAGTATTTT.

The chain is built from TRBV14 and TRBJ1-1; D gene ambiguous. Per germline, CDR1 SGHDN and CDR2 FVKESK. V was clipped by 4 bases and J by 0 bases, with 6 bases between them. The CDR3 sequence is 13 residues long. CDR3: CASSPLLNTEAFF. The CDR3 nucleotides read TGTGCCAGCAGCCCCTTGTTGAACACTGAAGCTTTCTTT.

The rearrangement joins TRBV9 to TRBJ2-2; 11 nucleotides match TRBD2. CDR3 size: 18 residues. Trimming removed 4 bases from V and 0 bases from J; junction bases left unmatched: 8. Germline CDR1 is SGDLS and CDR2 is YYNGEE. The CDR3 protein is CASSQTSGNLANTGELFF. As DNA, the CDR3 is TGTGCCAGCAGCCAGACTAGCGGGAATCTCGCGAACACCGGGGAGCTGTTTTTT.

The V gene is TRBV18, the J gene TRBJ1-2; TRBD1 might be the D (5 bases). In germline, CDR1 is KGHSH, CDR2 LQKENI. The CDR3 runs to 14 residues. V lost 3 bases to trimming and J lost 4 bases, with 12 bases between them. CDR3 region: CASSPDGGSYGYTF. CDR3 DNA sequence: TGTGCCAGCTCACCGGATGGGGGGAGCTATGGCTACACCTTC.

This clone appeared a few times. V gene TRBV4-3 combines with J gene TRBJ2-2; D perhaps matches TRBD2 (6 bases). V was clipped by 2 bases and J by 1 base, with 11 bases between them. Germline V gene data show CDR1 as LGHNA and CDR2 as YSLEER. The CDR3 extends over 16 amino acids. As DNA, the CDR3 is TGCGCCAGCAGCCAACCCGCCGGGGGGAACACCGGGGAGCTGTTTTTT. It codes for CASSQPAGGNTGELFF.

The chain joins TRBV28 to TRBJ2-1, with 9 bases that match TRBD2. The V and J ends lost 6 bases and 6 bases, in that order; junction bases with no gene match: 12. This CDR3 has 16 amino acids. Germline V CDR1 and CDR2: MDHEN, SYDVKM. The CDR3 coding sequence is TGTGCCAGCAGCTGGGCCCGGCGGGGGGGTTTCAATGAGCAGTTCTTC. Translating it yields CASSWARRGGFNEQFF.

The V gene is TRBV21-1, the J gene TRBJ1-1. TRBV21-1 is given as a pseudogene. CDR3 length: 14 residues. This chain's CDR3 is CASRPPRDNTEAFF. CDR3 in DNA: TGTGCCAGCAGACCGCCGAGGGATAACACTGAAGCTTTCTTT.

The DNA of the CDR3 is TGTGCCAGCAGCTTCCCCGGGGACAGGGGGGAAAACACCATATATTTT. This encodes CASSFPGDRGENTIYF. The rearrangement uses TRBV7-9 and TRBJ1-3; 11 bases match TRBD1. This CDR3 region has 16 residues. Germline-derived CDR1 and CDR2 are SEHNR and FQNEAQ (reference sequence). V gave up 3 bases and J gave up 6 bases; unmatched junction bases: 7.

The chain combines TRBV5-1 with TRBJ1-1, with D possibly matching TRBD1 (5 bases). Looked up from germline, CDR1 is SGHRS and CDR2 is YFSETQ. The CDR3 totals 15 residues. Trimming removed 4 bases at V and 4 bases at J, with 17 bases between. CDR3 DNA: TGCGCCAGCAGCCCCGAGCGTCGGGGGGGCACTGAAGCTTTCTTT. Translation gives CASSPERRGGTEAFF.

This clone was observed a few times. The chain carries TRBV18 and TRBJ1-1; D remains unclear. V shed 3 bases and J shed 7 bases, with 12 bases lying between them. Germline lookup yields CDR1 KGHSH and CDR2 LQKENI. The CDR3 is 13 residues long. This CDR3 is CASSPGQKNEAFF. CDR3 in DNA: TGTGCCAGCTCACCGGGCCAAAAAAATGAAGCTTTCTTT.

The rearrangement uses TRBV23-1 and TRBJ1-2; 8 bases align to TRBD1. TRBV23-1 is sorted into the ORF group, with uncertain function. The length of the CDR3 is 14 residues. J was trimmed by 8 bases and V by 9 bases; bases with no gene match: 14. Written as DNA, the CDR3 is TGCGCCAGTCGTACAGGGGGAACACTTATAGGCTACACCTTC. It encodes CASRTGGTLIGYTF.

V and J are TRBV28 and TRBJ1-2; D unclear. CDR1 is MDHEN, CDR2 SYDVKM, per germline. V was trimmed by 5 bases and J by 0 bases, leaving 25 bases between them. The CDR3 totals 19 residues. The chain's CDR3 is CASSLLGFVGAHPNYGYTF. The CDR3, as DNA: TGTGCCAGCAGTCTACTCGGATTCGTGGGAGCTCATCCTAACTATGGCTACACCTTC.